Below, 8 T cell receptor beta chains from the same sample are listed, as sequenced in a study of T cells after yellow fever vaccination. TCRdb re-called the 5' RACE reads with MiXCR, one entry per CDR3 protein. Of about 330,000 distinct CDR3 sequences detected, 4.1% appear once; the ten largest clones hold 20% to 25%. Source: PBMCs, taken 5 days after the yellow fever booster vaccination. Every receptor here comes from a man younger than 30 who received the YFV17D yellow fever vaccine.

Only a few counts were recorded for this clonotype. CDR3 region: CASSLGTGANYGYTF. Here the CDR3 DNA reads TGTGCCAGCAGCTTAGGGACAGGAGCTAACTATGGCTACACCTTC. This chain connects TRBV5-4 to TRBJ1-2; 8 bases are shared with TRBD1. The CDR3 contains 15 residues. With 2 bases clipped from V and 0 bases from J, the junction kept 3 bases outside the gene matches. Germline V gives CDR1 SGHNT, CDR2 YYREEE (reference sequence).

This clonotype was recorded at least ten times. The chain employs TRBV4-3 and TRBJ2-7; no firm D call. Germline loops: CDR1 LGHNA, CDR2 YSLEER. The CDR3 extends over 14 amino acids. Trimming stripped 0 bases from V and 1 base from J, with 7 bases between. The CDR3 sequence is CASSQDMGSYEQYF. CDR3 bases: TGCGCCAGCAGCCAAGATATGGGGTCCTACGAGCAGTACTTC.

Many counts were recorded for this clonotype. The CDR3 is CASSPLDRTYEQYV. CDR3 bases: TGTGCCAGCAGTCCCCTAGACAGGACCTACGAGCAGTACGTC. The J gene is TRBJ2-7, the V gene TRBV27, with D possibly being TRBD1 (6 bases). This CDR3 has 14 residues. Deletions cut 5 bases from V and 2 bases from J, with 13 bases between. Germline V gives CDR1 MNHEY, CDR2 SMNVEV (reference sequence).

The chain employs TRBV27 and TRBJ1-4; D not resolved. The CDR3 covers 15 residues. The V and J ends lost 5 bases and 8 bases respectively, with 18 bases between them. Germline V lookup: CDR1 MNHEY, CDR2 SMNVEV (reference sequence). The CDR3 region has the DNA TGTGCCAGCAGTCTGAGGACGCCTCCGCGGGAAAAACTGTTTTTT. It translates to CASSLRTPPREKLFF.

This clonotype was detected many times. The J gene is TRBJ2-2, the V gene TRBV5-1; 9 nucleotides match TRBD1. The germline V gene encodes CDR1 SGHRS and CDR2 YFSETQ. This CDR3 comprises 17 residues. The V and J ends lost 0 bases and 4 bases, in that order; junction bases with no gene match: 7. CDR3 DNA sequence: TGCGCCAGCAGCTTGGCTCCTACAGGGGGCGGCACCGGGGAGCTGTTTTTT. Protein: CASSLAPTGGGTGELFF.

The J gene is TRBJ2-7, the V gene TRBV3-1, with D maybe TRBD2 (6 bases). V lost 6 bases and J lost 5, with 17 bases in between. The V gene's germline CDR1 is LGHDT and CDR2 YNNKEL (reference sequence). This CDR3 region has 14 residues. The CDR3 loop reads CASSLSRGYDEQYF. CDR3 nucleotides: TGTGCCAGCAGTCTCAGTCGGGGGTACGACGAGCAGTACTTC.

This clonotype was counted a few times. This sequence joins TRBV7-2 and TRBJ2-3; the D is unclear. This CDR3 region has 15 residues. Looked up from germline, CDR1 is SGHTA and CDR2 is FQGNSA. V shed 5 bases and J shed 2 bases, with 14 bases lying between them. DNA of the CDR3: TGTGCCAGCAGCCCAGTAGGCTGGACCACAGATACGCAGTATTTT. It translates to CASSPVGWTTDTQYF.

This clonotype was seen repeatedly, ten times or more. The chain employs TRBV9 and TRBJ2-7, with 8 nucleotides matching TRBD1. The germline gives CDR1 SGDLS, CDR2 YYNGEE. The CDR3 runs 15 residues. V was clipped by 1 base and J by 4 bases; unmatched bases: 7. As DNA, the CDR3 is TGTGCCAGCAGCGTAATAAGGGACAGGTTATACGAGCAGTACGTC. This codes for CASSVIRDRLYEQYV.